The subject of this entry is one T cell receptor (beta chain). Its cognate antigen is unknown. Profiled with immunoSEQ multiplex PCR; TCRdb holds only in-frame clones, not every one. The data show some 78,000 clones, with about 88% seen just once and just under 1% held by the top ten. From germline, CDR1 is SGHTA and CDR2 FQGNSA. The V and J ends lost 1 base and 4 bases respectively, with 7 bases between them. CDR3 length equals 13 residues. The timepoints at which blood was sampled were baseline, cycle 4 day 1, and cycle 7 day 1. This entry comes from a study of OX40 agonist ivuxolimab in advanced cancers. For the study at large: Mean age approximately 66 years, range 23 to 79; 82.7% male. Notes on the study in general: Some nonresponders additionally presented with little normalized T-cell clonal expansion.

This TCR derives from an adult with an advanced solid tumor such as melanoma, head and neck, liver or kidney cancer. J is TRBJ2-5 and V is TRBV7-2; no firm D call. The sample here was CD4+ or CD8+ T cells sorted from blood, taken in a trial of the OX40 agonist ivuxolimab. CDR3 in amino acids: CASSLVEGETQYF. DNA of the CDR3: TGTGCCAGCAGCTTAGTAGAAGGAGAGACCCAGTACTTC. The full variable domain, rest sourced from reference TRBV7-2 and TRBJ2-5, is GAGVSQSPSNKVTEKGKDVELRCDPISGHTALYWYRQSLGQGLEFLIYFQGNSAPDKSGLPSDRFSAERTGGSVSTLTIQRTQQEDSAVYLCASSLVEGETQYFGPGTRLLVL.